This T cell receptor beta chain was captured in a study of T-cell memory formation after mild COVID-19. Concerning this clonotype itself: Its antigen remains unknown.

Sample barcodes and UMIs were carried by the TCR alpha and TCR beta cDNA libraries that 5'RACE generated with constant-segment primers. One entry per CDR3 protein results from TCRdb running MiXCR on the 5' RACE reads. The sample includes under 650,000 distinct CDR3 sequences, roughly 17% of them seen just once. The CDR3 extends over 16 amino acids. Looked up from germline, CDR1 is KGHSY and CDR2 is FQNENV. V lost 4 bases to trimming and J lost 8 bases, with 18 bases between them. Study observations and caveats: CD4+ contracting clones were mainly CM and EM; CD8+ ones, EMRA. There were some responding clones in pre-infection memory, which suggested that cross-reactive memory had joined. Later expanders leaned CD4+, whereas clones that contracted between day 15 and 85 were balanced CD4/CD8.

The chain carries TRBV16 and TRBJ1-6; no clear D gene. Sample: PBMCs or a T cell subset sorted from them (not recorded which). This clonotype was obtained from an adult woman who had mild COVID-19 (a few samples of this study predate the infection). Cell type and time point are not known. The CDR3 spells CASSRGGGGTDSPLHF. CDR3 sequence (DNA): TGTGCCAGCAGCCGGGGAGGTGGCGGTACCGATTCACCCCTCCACTTT.